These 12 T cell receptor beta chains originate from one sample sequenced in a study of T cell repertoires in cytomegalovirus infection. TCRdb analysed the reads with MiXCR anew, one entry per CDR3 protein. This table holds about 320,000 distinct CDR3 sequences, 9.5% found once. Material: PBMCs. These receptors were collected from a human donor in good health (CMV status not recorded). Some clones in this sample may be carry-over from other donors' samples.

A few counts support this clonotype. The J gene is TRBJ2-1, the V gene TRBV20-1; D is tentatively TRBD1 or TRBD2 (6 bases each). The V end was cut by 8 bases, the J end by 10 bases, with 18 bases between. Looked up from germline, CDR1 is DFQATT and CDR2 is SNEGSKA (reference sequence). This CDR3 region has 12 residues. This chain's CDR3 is CSFREGGREQFF. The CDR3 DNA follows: TGCAGTTTTCGAGAGGGGGGTAGGGAGCAGTTCTTC.

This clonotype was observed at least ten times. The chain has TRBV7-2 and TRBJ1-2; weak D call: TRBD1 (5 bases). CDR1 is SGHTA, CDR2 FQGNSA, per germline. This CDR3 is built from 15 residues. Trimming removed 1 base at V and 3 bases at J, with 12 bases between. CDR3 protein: CASSLGPGGDYGYTF. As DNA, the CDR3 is TGTGCCAGCAGCTTAGGTCCGGGGGGGGACTATGGCTACACCTTC.

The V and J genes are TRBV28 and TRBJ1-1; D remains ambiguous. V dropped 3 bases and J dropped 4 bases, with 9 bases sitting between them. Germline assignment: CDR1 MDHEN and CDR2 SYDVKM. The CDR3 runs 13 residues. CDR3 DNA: TGTGCCAGCAGTTTGGAGGTATTCACTGAAGCTTTCTTT. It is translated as CASSLEVFTEAFF.

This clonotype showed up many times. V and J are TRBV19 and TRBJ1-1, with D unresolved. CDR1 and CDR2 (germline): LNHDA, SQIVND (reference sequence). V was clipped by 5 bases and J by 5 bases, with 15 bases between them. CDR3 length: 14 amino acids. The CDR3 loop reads CASSSGSGWTEAFF. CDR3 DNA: TGTGCCAGTAGTTCCGGGTCCGGTTGGACTGAAGCTTTCTTT.

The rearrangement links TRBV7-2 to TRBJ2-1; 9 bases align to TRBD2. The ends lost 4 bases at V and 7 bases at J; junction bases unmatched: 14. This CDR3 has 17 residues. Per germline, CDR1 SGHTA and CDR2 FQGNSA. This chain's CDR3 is CASSSPSAGGPRNEQFF. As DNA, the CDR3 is TGTGCCAGCAGCTCGCCGTCCGCGGGAGGGCCTAGGAATGAGCAGTTCTTC.

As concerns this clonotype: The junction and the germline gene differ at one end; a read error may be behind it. The CDR3 DNA sequence: TGTGTCTGGAGTCTAGGCCGGACAGGGAATGGCTACACCTTC. Translating gives CVWSLGRTGNGYTF. The chain has TRBV30 and TRBJ1-2, with 8 bases aligning to TRBD1. Per the germline V gene, CDR1 is GTSNPN and CDR2 is SVGIG (reference sequence). This CDR3 has 14 amino acids.

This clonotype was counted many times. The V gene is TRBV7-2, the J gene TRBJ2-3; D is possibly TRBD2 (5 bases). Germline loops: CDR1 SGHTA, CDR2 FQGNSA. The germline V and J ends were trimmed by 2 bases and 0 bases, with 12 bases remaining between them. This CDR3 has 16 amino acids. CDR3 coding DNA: TGTGCCAGCAGCTTACGAGGACTGGCTAGCACAGATACGCAGTATTTT. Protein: CASSLRGLASTDTQYF.

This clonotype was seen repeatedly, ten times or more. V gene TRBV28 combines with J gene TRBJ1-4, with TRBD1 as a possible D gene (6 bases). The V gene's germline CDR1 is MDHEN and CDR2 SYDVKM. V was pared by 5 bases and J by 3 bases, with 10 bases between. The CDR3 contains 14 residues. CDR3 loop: CASSQAGANEKLFF. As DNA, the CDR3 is TGTGCCAGCAGTCAGGCAGGGGCTAATGAAAAACTGTTTTTT.

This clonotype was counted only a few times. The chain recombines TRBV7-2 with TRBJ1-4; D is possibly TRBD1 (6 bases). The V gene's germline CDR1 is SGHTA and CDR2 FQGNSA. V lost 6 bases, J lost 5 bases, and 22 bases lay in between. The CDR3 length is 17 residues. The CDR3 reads CASSPQSGGALNEKLFF. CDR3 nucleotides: TGTGCCAGCAGTCCCCAGTCTGGGGGGGCCCTAAATGAAAAACTGTTTTTT. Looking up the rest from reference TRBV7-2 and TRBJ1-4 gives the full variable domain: GAGVSQSPSNKVTEKGKDVELRCDPISGHTALYWYRQSLGQGLEFLIYFQGNSAPDKSGLPSDRFSAERTGGSVSTLTIQRTQQEDSAVYLCASSPQSGGALNEKLFFGSGTQLSVL.

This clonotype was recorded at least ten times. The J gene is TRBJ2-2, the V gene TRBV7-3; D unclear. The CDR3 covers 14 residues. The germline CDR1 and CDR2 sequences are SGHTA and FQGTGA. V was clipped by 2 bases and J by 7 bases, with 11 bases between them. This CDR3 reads CASSLGQRDGELFF. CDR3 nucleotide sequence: TGTGCCAGCAGCTTAGGGCAGCGAGACGGGGAGCTGTTTTTT.

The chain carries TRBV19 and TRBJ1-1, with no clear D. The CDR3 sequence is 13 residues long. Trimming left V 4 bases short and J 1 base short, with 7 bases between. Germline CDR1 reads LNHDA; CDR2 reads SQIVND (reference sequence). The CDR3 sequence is CASSKTANTEAFF. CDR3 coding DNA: TGTGCCAGTAGTAAAACAGCGAACACTGAAGCTTTCTTT.

The CDR3, as DNA: TGTGCCAGCAGCCTCCCGGGACTAGCGGGGGGGCTATACAATGAGCAGTTCTTC. Translated: CASSLPGLAGGLYNEQFF. The gene calls are TRBV7-9 and TRBJ2-1; the match to TRBD2 covers 16 bases. The ends lost 5 bases at V and 4 bases at J; junction bases unmatched: 8. This CDR3 is 18 amino acids long. Germline CDR1 is SEHNR and CDR2 is FQNEAQ (reference sequence).